The 30 T cell receptor beta chains presented below share a single source sample, sequenced in a study of T cell changes during pregnancy in multiple sclerosis (dated by TCRdb to about 2019). Receptor libraries were prepared by the immunoSEQ multiplex PCR assay. The clones in this table, taken by TCRdb from immuneACCESS, are in-frame only. Not every clone is retained; where verified, under half of the shortfall comes from an unresolved V gene, and the cause of the rest is unknown. This sample lists 15,000 to 25,000 clones; roughly 90% were detected once. Together, the top ten hold approximately 6.3% of the sample. Sequences were derived from CD8+ T cells from peripheral blood mononuclear cells, sampled in the third trimester of pregnancy. The receptors shown here come from a female donor in good health, enrolled as a control in a pregnancy study.

This clone was seen only once. This chain links TRBV4-3 with TRBJ1-2; a weak D match, TRBD1 (5 bases). Germline CDR1 reads LGHNA; CDR2 reads YSLEER. The ends were cut back, 0 bases at V and 2 bases at J, with 13 bases in the middle. The CDR3 has 16 amino acids. CDR3 amino acids: CASSQEGGWGNYGYTF. The DNA for the CDR3 is TGCGCCAGCAGCCAAGAGGGGGGATGGGGCAACTATGGCTACACCTTC.

V gene TRBV19 combines with J gene TRBJ1-5, with 9 nucleotides matching TRBD1. Trimming at V came to 8 bases and at J to 4 bases, leaving 9 bases not matched to a gene. Germline assignment: CDR1 LNHDA and CDR2 SQIVND (reference sequence). The CDR3 is 15 residues long. The CDR3 nucleotides are TGTGCCAGTGTAGTGGACAGGGGAAGTAATCAGCCCCAGCATTTT. Residues: CASVVDRGSNQPQHF.

V is TRBV9 and J is TRBJ1-2, with 9 bases fitting TRBD1. The germline gives CDR1 SGDLS, CDR2 YYNGEE. The CDR3 totals 13 residues. The J segment lost 8 bases and the V segment lost 3 bases, leaving 5 bases of the junction unmatched. Here the CDR3 reads CASSGDRVRGYTF. For the CDR3, the DNA is TGTGCCAGCAGCGGGGACAGGGTGAGAGGCTACACCTTC.

This sequence joins TRBV19 and TRBJ1-6; 8 positions agree with TRBD1. J lost 0 bases, V lost 6 bases, and 7 bases had no gene match. The CDR3 extends over 17 amino acids. Germline V CDR1 and CDR2: LNHDA, SQIVND (reference sequence). CDR3 DNA: TGTGCCAGTAGCCCGCGGACAGGGAGCTCCTATAATTCACCCCTCCACTTT. Protein product: CASSPRTGSSYNSPLHF.

V gene TRBV6-6 combines with J gene TRBJ1-2; D is unclear. The germline V and J ends were trimmed by 6 bases and 4 bases, with 21 bases remaining between them. CDR3 length: 16 amino acids. Germline CDR1 MNHNY, CDR2 SVGAGI (reference sequence). In DNA, the CDR3 is TGTGCCAGCAGGGCCATCGATGTGGGCGTTGCCTATGGCTACACCTTC. Residues: CASRAIDVGVAYGYTF.

The chain couples TRBV4-1 to TRBJ2-7; tentatively, D is TRBD2 (6 bases). CDR1 is MGHRA and CDR2 is YSYEKL in the germline V gene. The CDR3 length is 18 residues. Trimming stripped 4 bases from V and 2 bases from J, with 24 bases between. In DNA, the CDR3 is TGCGCCAGCAGCCGGACCTCCTCCGGCGGGGCTGCCCCCTACGAGCAGTACTTC. The encoded protein is CASSRTSSGGAAPYEQYF.

V gene TRBV4-1 combines with J gene TRBJ1-1, with a tentative D call TRBD1 (5 bases). The length of the CDR3 is 15 residues. V lost 0 bases and J lost 1, with 9 bases in between. CDR1 is MGHRA and CDR2 is YSYEKL in the germline V gene. CDR3 bases: TGCGCCAGCAGCCAAGAATTTCAGGGGAACACTGAAGCTTTCTTT. It encodes CASSQEFQGNTEAFF.

The chain has TRBV10-3 and TRBJ2-1, with D possibly TRBD1 on 5 matching bases. The CDR3 length is 13 residues. Trimming pared 5 bases from V and 7 bases from J, leaving 12 bases between. Per the germline V gene, CDR1 is ENHRY and CDR2 is SYGVKD. CDR3 coding DNA: TGTGCCATCAGTTGGGGCCTCGAAAATGAGCAGTTCTTC. This translates into CAISWGLENEQFF.

V is TRBV10-3 and J is TRBJ2-3; 10 bases align to TRBD2. The CDR3 covers 12 residues. Germline-derived CDR1 and CDR2 are ENHRY and SYGVKD. With 10 bases clipped from V and 6 bases from J, the junction kept 4 bases outside the gene matches. CDR3 DNA: TGTGCCACTAAGCGGGGGGGGGATACGCAGTATTTT. Amino acid sequence: CATKRGGDTQYF.

The genes are TRBV14 and TRBJ2-7; a possible D gene is TRBD1 (6 bases). V was clipped by 3 bases and J by 1 base, with 10 bases between them. Per germline, CDR1 SGHDN and CDR2 FVKESK. This CDR3 spans 14 amino acids. As DNA, the CDR3 is TGTGCCAGCAGCCACAGGGGCTCATCCTACGAGCAGTACTTC. Protein sequence: CASSHRGSSYEQYF.

The chain has TRBV5-1 and TRBJ2-3; 11 bases are a match to TRBD2. With V trimmed by 0 bases and J by 1 base, 10 bases remained unmatched. CDR1 SGHRS and CDR2 YFSETQ come from the germline V gene. CDR3 length: 19 residues. The CDR3 loop reads CASSLEVLAGVMGTDTQYF. DNA for the CDR3: TGCGCCAGCAGCTTGGAAGTACTAGCGGGGGTTATGGGCACAGATACGCAGTATTTT.

The gene calls are TRBV23-1 and TRBJ2-7; the D gene is possibly TRBD2 (5 bases). TRBV23-1 is classed as an ORF, of uncertain function. This CDR3 region has 13 residues. V lost 6 bases to trimming and J lost 3 bases, with 12 bases between them. The CDR3 coding sequence is TGCGCCAGCAGCCCCTTGAGGGTCTACGAGCAGTACTTC. Translating it yields CASSPLRVYEQYF.

The chain has TRBV4-3 and TRBJ2-6; weak D call: TRBD2 (6 bases). From germline, CDR1 is LGHNA and CDR2 YSLEER. Trimming removed 3 bases from V and 1 base from J, with 13 bases in between. There are 17 residues in the CDR3. In DNA, the CDR3 is TGCGCCAGCAGCCATAGTTCAGGGAGGTCTGGGGCCAACGTCCTGACTTTC. It specifies CASSHSSGRSGANVLTF.

This chain connects TRBV27 to TRBJ2-7, with D tentatively TRBD1 (7 bases). Germline CDR1 is MNHEY and CDR2 is SMNVEV (reference sequence). The V gene lost 10 bases and the J gene lost 3 bases, with 16 bases spanning the gap. The CDR3 is 13 amino acids. Here the CDR3 DNA reads TGTGCCACGATGGGGCAGGGGGGCTACGAGCAGTACTTC. The encoded protein is CATMGQGGYEQYF.

There are a few counts of this clone. The chain couples TRBV6-4 to TRBJ2-1; 8 bases agree with TRBD2. The length of the CDR3 is 14 residues. Trimming took 0 bases from V and 6 from J; bases not matched to a gene: 1. Germline V gene lookup returns CDR1 MRHNA and CDR2 SNTAGT. CDR3 coding DNA: TGTGCCAGCAGTGACTCTAGCGGGGCCAATGAGCAGTTCTTC. Encoded protein: CASSDSSGANEQFF.

This chain uses TRBV5-1 with TRBJ2-3; 10 nucleotides match TRBD2. Trimming took 4 bases from V and 0 from J; bases not matched to a gene: 5. The CDR3 is 16 residues long. Per germline, CDR1 SGHRS and CDR2 YFSETQ. For the CDR3, the DNA is TGCGCCAGCAGCGACCCTAGCGGGGGCAGCACAGATACGCAGTATTTT. Protein sequence: CASSDPSGGSTDTQYF.

V gene TRBV27 combines with J gene TRBJ2-7, with D perhaps matching TRBD2 (5 bases). The CDR3 covers 17 residues. V was clipped by 5 bases and J by 0 bases, with 20 bases between them. Germline-derived CDR1 and CDR2 are MNHEY and SMNVEV (reference sequence). DNA of the CDR3: TGTGCCAGCAGTGTACTTGGGATAGGACGGGGCTCCTACGAGCAGTACTTC. Protein: CASSVLGIGRGSYEQYF.

The gene calls are TRBV4-1 and TRBJ2-7; 10 nucleotides match TRBD1. Germline V gene sequence: CDR1 MGHRA, CDR2 YSYEKL. J gave up 0 bases and V 1 base, and 0 bases lay outside the gene matches. The CDR3 has 15 amino acids. As DNA, the CDR3 is TGCGCCAGCAGCCAAGGGGACAGGGGCTCCTACGAGCAGTACTTC. This translates into CASSQGDRGSYEQYF.

The chain carries TRBV4-3 and TRBJ2-1; D is ambiguous. The germline V and J ends were trimmed by 4 bases and 8 bases, with 15 bases remaining between them. CDR1 is LGHNA and CDR2 is YSLEER in the germline V gene. This CDR3 is built from 14 residues. CDR3 in amino acids: CASSRSPSADEQFF. In nucleotides, the CDR3 is TGCGCCAGCAGCCGAAGTCCATCGGCGGATGAGCAGTTCTTC.

The gene calls are TRBV18 and TRBJ1-1; D perhaps matches TRBD1 (5 bases). The germline V gene encodes CDR1 KGHSH and CDR2 LQKENI. The CDR3 contains 14 residues. V dropped 3 bases and J dropped 3 bases, with 11 bases sitting between them. The CDR3 protein is CASSPFPQDTEAFF. The DNA for the CDR3 is TGTGCCAGCTCACCCTTCCCACAGGACACTGAAGCTTTCTTT.

The rearrangement links TRBV7-9 to TRBJ2-1; 10 nucleotides agree with TRBD2. This CDR3 is 17 amino acids long. CDR1 SEHNR and CDR2 FQNEAQ come from the germline V gene (reference sequence). V dropped 7 bases and J dropped 5; count of bases not matched to a gene: 14. CDR3 region: CASIWASGGPGDNEQFF. Here the CDR3 DNA reads TGTGCCAGCATCTGGGCTAGCGGGGGCCCAGGTGACAATGAGCAGTTCTTC.

This clone was observed once. The J gene is TRBJ2-6, the V gene TRBV27; the D gene is possibly TRBD1 (5 bases). The CDR3 runs 15 residues. V dropped 4 bases and J dropped 4 bases, with 11 bases sitting between them. CDR1 is MNHEY, CDR2 SMNVEV, per germline (reference sequence). The CDR3 sequence is CASSSDNTGANVLTF. The CDR3 DNA reads as TGTGCCAGCAGTTCGGACAATACCGGGGCCAACGTCCTGACTTTC.

J is TRBJ1-6 and V is TRBV28; D gene uncertain. The CDR3 runs 14 residues. Germline CDR1 is MDHEN and CDR2 is SYDVKM. V lost 4 bases, J lost 12 bases, and 16 bases lay in between. The CDR3 loop reads CASSSLPRSEPLHF. CDR3 sequence (DNA): TGTGCCAGCAGTTCCCTCCCGCGGTCTGAACCCCTCCACTTT.

CDR3 amino acids: CASSPGGSSYEQYF. CDR3 in DNA: TGTGCCAGCAGTCCCGGCGGGAGCTCCTACGAGCAGTACTTC. This chain uses TRBV27 with TRBJ2-7; 7 bases are shared with TRBD2. V was clipped by 5 bases and J by 0 bases; unmatched bases: 4. The CDR3 runs 14 residues. The V gene's germline CDR1 is MNHEY and CDR2 SMNVEV (reference sequence).

The chain employs TRBV7-3 and TRBJ2-1; 11 nucleotides align to TRBD1. The CDR3 totals 16 residues. V gave up 5 bases and J gave up 6 bases; unmatched junction bases: 9. Germline CDR1 and CDR2: SGHTA and FQGTGA. The CDR3 sequence is CASSPGSGTGGNEQFF. The CDR3 region has the DNA TGTGCCAGCAGCCCGGGTTCCGGGACAGGGGGCAATGAGCAGTTCTTC.

The chain joins TRBV19 to TRBJ1-1; possible D gene TRBD1, 5 bases. V gave up 6 bases and J gave up 5 bases, with 13 bases separating them. The CDR3 runs to 13 residues. Looked up from germline, CDR1 is LNHDA and CDR2 is SQIVND (reference sequence). CDR3 loop: CASRLGGGTEAFF. CDR3 in DNA: TGTGCCAGTAGACTTGGGGGGGGGACTGAAGCTTTCTTT.

The rearrangement uses TRBV4-3 and TRBJ1-2; D gene unclear. Germline V CDR1 and CDR2: LGHNA, YSLEER. This CDR3 spans 15 amino acids. V was clipped by 1 base and J by 1 base, with 10 bases between them. CDR3 sequence: CASSQGSGFNYGYTF. CDR3 sequence (DNA): TGCGCCAGCAGCCAAGGGTCGGGGTTTAACTATGGCTACACCTTC.

The rearrangement joins TRBV27 to TRBJ1-5, with D hard to call. Germline values: CDR1 MNHEY, CDR2 SMNVEV (reference sequence). The CDR3 spans 14 residues. Deletions cut 0 bases from V and 7 bases from J, with 10 bases between. The CDR3 loop is CASSLSTVGQPQHF. Here the CDR3 DNA reads TGTGCCAGCAGTTTATCCACAGTCGGCCAGCCCCAGCATTTT.

This chain connects TRBV10-3 to TRBJ1-1; TRBD1 matches 8 bases. Germline CDR1 is ENHRY and CDR2 is SYGVKD. The CDR3 is 14 residues long. Unmatched junction bases numbered 3, after V lost 6 bases and J lost 0 bases. The CDR3, as DNA: TGTGCCATCAGCGGACAGGGAATGAACACTGAAGCTTTCTTT. This translates into CAISGQGMNTEAFF.

The sample holds one count of this clone. V and J are TRBV25-1 and TRBJ1-3; D may be TRBD1 (5 bases). V was trimmed by 8 bases and J by 5 bases, leaving 10 bases between them. This CDR3 comprises 12 residues. The germline V gene encodes CDR1 MGHDK and CDR2 SYGVNS. The CDR3 is CASVGGRNTIYF. CDR3 sequence (DNA): TGTGCCAGCGTGGGGGGGAGAAACACCATATATTTT. Complete variable domain (other parts from reference TRBV25-1 and TRBJ1-3): EADIYQTPRYLVIGTGKKITLECSQTMGHDKMYWYQQDPGMELHLIHYSYGVNSTEKGDLSSESTVSRIRTEHFPLTLESARPSHTSQYLCASVGGRNTIYFGEGSWLTVV.